The clone carrying this TCR beta chain has only a few counts. Antigen unknown. The sequencing template was cDNA reverse transcribed from extracted RNA. Sequencing used immunoSEQ multiplex PCR; TCRdb keeps in-frame clones, though not all of them. The table includes roughly 200,000 clones, about 55% detected once. The data stem from a study of CD8+ T cells in alopecia areata. Study as a whole: The drug, tofacitinib, lasted 6 to 18 months, followed by 6 months off drug.

Between the trimmed V and J ends, which lost 5 bases and 2 bases, there was a span of 14 bases. CDR3 length: 15 residues. The germline CDR1 and CDR2 sequences are MNHEY and SVGAGI. General study results and limits: Elevated clonality characterized lesional scalp relative to normal scalp, particularly in alopecia totalis/universalis. Scalp samples also contribute reads from the resident alphabeta T cells found in normal skin.

As to treatment: oral pan-JAK inhibitor, 5-10 mg twice daily. The chain has TRBV6-5 and TRBJ2-3; D gene uncertain. The input for sequencing was CD8+ T cells sorted from blood, taken at week 24, from a patient treated with tofacitinib. The source is a human donor with alopecia areata. CDR3 in DNA: TGTGCCAGCAGTGCGTCAGATGAACCCACAGATACGCAGTATTTT. Protein sequence: CASSASDEPTDTQYF.